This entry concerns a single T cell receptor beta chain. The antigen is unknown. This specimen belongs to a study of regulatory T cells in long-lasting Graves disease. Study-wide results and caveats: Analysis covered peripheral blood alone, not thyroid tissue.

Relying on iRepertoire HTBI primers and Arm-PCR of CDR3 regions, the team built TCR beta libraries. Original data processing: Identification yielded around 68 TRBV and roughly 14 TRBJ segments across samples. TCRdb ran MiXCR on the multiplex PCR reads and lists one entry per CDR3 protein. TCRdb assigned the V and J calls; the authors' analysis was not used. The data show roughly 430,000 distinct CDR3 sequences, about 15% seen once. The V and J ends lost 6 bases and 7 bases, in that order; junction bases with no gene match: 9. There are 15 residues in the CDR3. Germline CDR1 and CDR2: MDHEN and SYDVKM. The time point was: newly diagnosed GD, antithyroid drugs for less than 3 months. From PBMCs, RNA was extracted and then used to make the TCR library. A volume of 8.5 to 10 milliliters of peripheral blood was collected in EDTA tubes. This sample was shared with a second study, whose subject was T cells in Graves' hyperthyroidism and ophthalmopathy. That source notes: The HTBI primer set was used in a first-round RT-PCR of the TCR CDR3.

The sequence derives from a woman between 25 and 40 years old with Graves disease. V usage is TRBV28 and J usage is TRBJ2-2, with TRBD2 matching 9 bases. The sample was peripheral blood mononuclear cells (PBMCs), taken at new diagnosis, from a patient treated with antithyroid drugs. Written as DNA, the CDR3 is TGTGCCAGCAGGCGAGTAGCGGGAGTTCTCGGGGAGCTGTTTTTT. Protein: CASRRVAGVLGELFF.